This T cell receptor (beta chain) is from a study of T cells in Graves' hyperthyroidism and ophthalmopathy (dated by TCRdb to about 2019). At the level of the whole study: Peripheral blood was collected at initial diagnosis, before any treatment. To identify distinguishing TCR V-J signatures, a discovery cohort of some 99 patients was used, comprising 40 to 45 with Graves' ophthalmopathy and around 57 with stable Graves' hyperthyroidism. An independent validation cohort of around 19 hyperthyroidism patients and about 15 patients who later progressed to ophthalmopathy tested prospective prediction of ophthalmopathy. The 100 discovery patients were randomly split 7:3 into training and test sets. In about 6 Graves' hyperthyroidism patients, the study also compared T-cell repertoires from thyroid tissue with T-cell repertoires from blood. After blood sampling, hyperthyroidism patients were treated with methimazole at a starting dose of 30 mg daily, and ophthalmopathy patients were treated with high-dose intravenous methylprednisolone. The paper describes TCR Vbeta CDR3 sequencing of 120 to 150 peripheral blood samples, made up of some 42 ophthalmopathy patients, roughly 80 hyperthyroidism patients and 17 progressor patients.

This clonotype was detected ten times or more. Its target antigen remains unknown. No quality values exist for individual bases; no much larger clone is one base distant. What the work shows at the level of the full study, not this receptor alone: No statistical method was used to set the sample size in advance, and investigators knew the group allocation. Most expanded thyroid clonotypes (frequency above 0.001) were also detected in blood, a finding suggesting that blood repertoires may reflect thyroid immune responses. In validation, the model predicted progression to ophthalmopathy with around 71% sensitivity and less than 75% specificity, a median of around six months before onset. A 13 V-J signature model separated ophthalmopathy from stable hyperthyroidism, with approximately 87% sensitivity and 81% to 83% specificity in cross-validation and 80%/75% in testing.

Graves' hyperthyroidism was defined as stable when no progression to ophthalmopathy occurred over 18 months of follow-up. The hyperthyroidism patients were between 18 and 65 years old and newly diagnosed, with a disease duration of less than 2 months. The study excluded patients with uncontrolled infections, other autoimmune diseases, pregnancy or lactation. Diagnoses were established on the basis of clinical symptoms, serum thyroxine and TRAb, thyroid ultrasound, and orbital computed tomography. Ficoll-Paque density gradient centrifugation was used to isolate PBMCs from 8 to 10 ml of fresh peripheral blood. Total RNA was extracted using Trizol reagent, and RNA quality was assessed on an Agilent 2100 Bioanalyzer. Amplification of TCR beta CDR3 regions was carried out from RNA transcripts. The first round of RT-PCR for the TCR CDR3 was performed with the HTBI primer set and the Qiagen OneStep RT-PCR kit. A second multiplex PCR round built the libraries, followed by size selection and purification. Sequencing of the libraries was done on an Illumina HiSeq2000 using paired-end 100 bp reads. The paper's data handling went like this. SOAPnuke was used to process the raw data, throwing out any read that contained adapters or uncalled bases, had a mean Phred below 15, or lacked an exact constant-primer or identifier match. High-quality paired reads were merged using COPE v1.2.5, and each unique nucleotide sequence was defined as a clonotype. MiTCR v1.1 was used to align the clonotypes against IMGT TRBV, TRBD and TRBJ reference segments. Analysis was restricted to V-J combinations with a frequency above 0.0001, which covered over 98% of repertoires. The TCS score was defined as F50 (clonal expansion) divided by E x V (chaos), with BLOSUM62-based TCRdist calculated between CDR3 peptides within each V-J. Welch's t-statistics and random forest reduced 450 to 600 V-J features to 10 to 15, which were used in a naive Bayes classifier (R e1071). TCRdb trimmed the raw reads at Q25, called clones with MiXCR and kept productive beta chains. Entries that share a CDR3 protein sequence are merged under the most common genes and DNA. The V and J calls and clone size are TCRdb's, not the authors'. The sample table holds under 300,000 distinct CDR3 sequences, of which roughly 15% were seen once. The ten largest clones represent roughly 7.9% of the sample.

V loses 4 bases at its end and J loses 5 bases; junction bases beyond the gene matches: 15. Including cysteine and phenylalanine, the CDR3 has 18 amino acids. The retained sequence is limited to the CDR3, 54 bases, with the frame set at the first base. Reading the germline V gene gives CDR1 MNHNS and CDR2 SASEGT. In this chain, TRBV6-1 is recombined with TRBJ2-2, with 8 bases matching TRBD2. This TCR came from a woman aged 40 to 50 with Graves' hyperthyroidism. The sample comprised blood. The CDR3 amino acid sequence is: CASSVRLRESGRTGELFF. The DNA sequence is given as TGTGCCAGCAGTGTCAGACTCCGGGAAAGCGGGAGAACCGGGGAGCTGTTTTTT.